These 32 T cell receptor beta chains originate from one sample sequenced in a study of spatial heterogeneity in lung cancer. Study-level results: Expanded intratumoral alpha and beta TCR counts tracked tumor mutation counts.

MiXCR was run by TCRdb on the 5' RACE reads, yielding one entry per CDR3 protein. This repertoire shows about 13,000 distinct CDR3 sequences, 5% to 6% found once; its top ten account for approximately 10%. As to time point: sample taken at primary tumor resection. No cognate antigen is known for these TCRs. The material was lung tumor tissue, obtained at surgery. All receptors derive from a female donor with early-stage non-small cell lung cancer.

This clonotype came up many times. This chain links TRBV7-9 with TRBJ2-5; D gene unclear. V was trimmed by 5 bases and J by 6 bases, leaving 13 bases between them. Germline V CDR1 and CDR2: SEHNR, FQNEAQ (reference sequence). This CDR3 region has 13 residues. The CDR3 is CASSPWSVKTQYF. In DNA, the CDR3 is TGTGCCAGCAGCCCTTGGTCCGTGAAGACCCAGTACTTC.

This clonotype was counted many times. CDR3 DNA: TGTGCCAGCAGACCAACAACAGGGTTCCAAGAGACCCAGTACTTC. Translating gives CASRPTTGFQETQYF. J is TRBJ2-5 and V is TRBV6-2 or TRBV6-3; D may be TRBD1 (6 bases). The length of the CDR3 is 15 residues. The germline gives CDR1 MNHEY, CDR2 SVGEGT. Trimming pared 6 bases from V and 1 base from J, leaving 15 bases between.

This clonotype was detected ten times or more. The DNA for the CDR3 is TGTGCCAGCAGAGATCCCGGACGGCGGATCAATGAGCAGTTCTTC. Its translation is CASRDPGRRINEQFF. The genes are TRBV11-2 and TRBJ2-1; D is unresolved. V dropped 6 bases and J dropped 6 bases, with 18 bases sitting between them. The CDR3 loop spans 15 amino acids. The germline V gene encodes CDR1 SGHAT and CDR2 FQNNGV.

The table lists this clonotype with many counts. Here the CDR3 DNA reads TGCAGTGCTGGCCCCCCAGGGAAAAACATTCAGTACTTC. This codes for CSAGPPGKNIQYF. This chain joins TRBV20-1 and TRBJ2-4; D may be TRBD1 (5 bases). The CDR3 length is 13 residues. The germline V gene encodes CDR1 DFQATT and CDR2 SNEGSKA (reference sequence). The V end was cut by 5 bases, the J end by 4 bases, with 12 bases between.

This clonotype was recorded at least ten times. J is TRBJ2-1 and V is TRBV24-1, with D perhaps TRBD2 (7 bases). Trimming removed 5 bases at V and 2 bases at J, with 12 bases between. CDR3 length: 15 residues. Germline V gives CDR1 KGHDR, CDR2 SFDVKD. Here the CDR3 DNA reads TGTGCCACCAGTGTTGGGGGGGCTACCTACAATGAGCAGTTCTTC. Translation gives CATSVGGATYNEQFF.

By share of the sample, this clonotype is medium-sized. The chain links TRBV7-3 to TRBJ2-2; D is tentatively TRBD1 or TRBD2 (5 bases each). The CDR3 loop spans 15 amino acids. Between the trimmed V and J ends, which lost 0 bases and 6 bases, there was a span of 11 bases. Looked up from germline, CDR1 is SGHTA and CDR2 is FQGTGA. CDR3 in DNA: TGTGCCAGCAGCTTAACTCCCGGGACCCCCGGGGAGCTGTTTTTT. Amino acids: CASSLTPGTPGELFF.

This clonotype is labeled medium-sized. J is TRBJ2-3 and V is TRBV30; D possibly corresponds to TRBD1 (5 bases). Germline CDR1 is GTSNPN and CDR2 is SVGIG (reference sequence). The CDR3 extends over 14 amino acids. Trimming took off 2 bases at V and 3 bases at J, with 12 bases between the two ends. The CDR3 DNA reads as TGTGCCTGGAGTACACCCGACAGAACAGATACGCAGTATTTT. It translates to CAWSTPDRTDTQYF.

The sample holds many counts of this clonotype. The V and J genes are TRBV7-9 and TRBJ1-6; D unresolved. CDR1 SEHNR and CDR2 FQNEAQ come from the germline V gene (reference sequence). The length of the CDR3 is 15 residues. Trimming shortened V by 1 base and J by 0 bases, and 4 bases separated the two germline ends. CDR3 sequence (DNA): TGTGCCAGCAGCTTAGGGGGCTCCTATAATTCACCCCTCCACTTT. Translation: CASSLGGSYNSPLHF.

This clonotype was seen ten or more times. The CDR3 DNA sequence: TGTGCCAGCAGCTCCAGGAGTAGCGGGGGAGATGAGCAGTTCTTC. Protein sequence: CASSSRSSGGDEQFF. V gene TRBV7-2 combines with J gene TRBJ2-1; 9 positions agree with TRBD2. Germline loops: CDR1 SGHTA, CDR2 FQGNSA. CDR3 length: 15 amino acids. Trimming took 4 bases from V and 8 from J; bases not matched to a gene: 9.

This clonotype occurred many times. The V gene is TRBV12-3 or TRBV12-4, the J gene TRBJ1-1; maybe TRBD1 (6 bases). The ends were cut back, 7 bases at V and 1 base at J, with 13 bases in the middle. This CDR3 has 14 residues. CDR3 nucleotide sequence: TGTGCCAGCACCCGGGGGGCTTCGAACACTGAAGCTTTCTTT. It is translated as CASTRGASNTEAFF.

Sample share makes this clonotype medium-sized. This sequence joins TRBV6-6 and TRBJ1-1; D perhaps matches TRBD1 (5 bases). The CDR3 runs 17 residues. V lost 0 bases, J lost 1 base, and 15 bases lay in between. CDR1 is MNHNY, CDR2 SVGAGI, per germline (reference sequence). The CDR3 reads CASSYSNRGWGNTEAFF. CDR3 DNA: TGTGCCAGCAGTTACTCGAATAGGGGTTGGGGGAACACTGAAGCTTTCTTT.

The table lists this clonotype with many counts. The chain joins TRBV12-3 or TRBV12-4 to TRBJ1-1, with a weak D call TRBD1 (5 bases). Trimming removed 6 bases at V and 4 bases at J, with 15 bases between. CDR3 length: 14 amino acids. CDR3 sequence: CASSISGTLTEAFF. CDR3 DNA: TGTGCCAGCAGCATTTCCGGGACCCTCACTGAAGCTTTCTTT.

This clonotype was counted at least ten times. The gene calls are TRBV6-2 or TRBV6-3 and TRBJ2-5; no clear D. Germline V gene lookup returns CDR1 MNHEY and CDR2 SVGEGT. Between the trimmed V and J ends, which lost 2 bases and 0 bases, there was a span of 13 bases. There are 16 residues in the CDR3. CDR3 bases: TGTGCCAGCAGTTACGGGGTCTTCTTGTACCAAGAGACCCAGTACTTC. The encoded protein is CASSYGVFLYQETQYF.

This clonotype has at least ten counts. V usage is TRBV14 and J usage is TRBJ2-1; 10 positions agree with TRBD1. The CDR3 runs to 16 residues. V was pared by 3 bases and J by 6 bases, with 8 bases of the junction left unmatched. The germline CDR1 and CDR2 sequences are SGHDN and FVKESK. CDR3 nucleotides: TGTGCCAGCAGCCAGGCGTGGGGGACAGGGGTCAATGAGCAGTTCTTC. Protein: CASSQAWGTGVNEQFF. The full variable domain, rest sourced from reference TRBV14 and TRBJ2-1, is EAGVTQFPSHSVIEKGQTVTLRCDPISGHDNLYWYRRVMGKEIKFLLHFVKESKQDESGMPNNRFLAERTGGTYSTLKVQPAELEDSGVYFCASSQAWGTGVNEQFFGPGTRLTVL.

This clonotype was detected many times. The chain is built from TRBV10-3 and TRBJ2-3, with TRBD2 identical over 11 bases. This CDR3 comprises 16 residues. After removal of 2 bases from V and 5 bases from J, the junction contained 6 bases not matched to a gene. In germline, CDR1 is ENHRY, CDR2 SYGVKD. The CDR3 sequence: CAISEPLAGGGDTQYF. DNA for the CDR3: TGTGCCATCAGTGAGCCCCTAGCGGGGGGAGGAGATACGCAGTATTTT.

There are many counts of this clonotype. This sequence joins TRBV4-1 and TRBJ1-2; D remains unclear. Germline V gene lookup returns CDR1 MGHRA and CDR2 YSYEKL. Trimming took 4 bases from V and 4 from J, leaving 13 bases between them. The CDR3 extends over 14 amino acids. CDR3 coding DNA: TGCGCCAGCAGCCCCGAGGTAGGGCTCTATGGCTACACCTTC. It encodes CASSPEVGLYGYTF.

Many counts were recorded for this clonotype. This chain links TRBV9 with TRBJ2-1, with 11 bases lining up with TRBD2. The CDR3 has 16 amino acids. J was trimmed by 10 bases and V by 4 bases; bases with no gene match: 13. Germline V gene sequence: CDR1 SGDLS, CDR2 YYNGEE. The CDR3 region has the DNA TGTGCCAGCAGCCCTACTAGCGGGGGATGGGGTGAGGAGCAGTTCTTC. Translated, it gives CASSPTSGGWGEEQFF.

Ten or more counts support this clonotype. The chain couples TRBV4-1 to TRBJ2-1; D gene unclear. Germline V gene lookup returns CDR1 MGHRA and CDR2 YSYEKL. This CDR3 region has 12 residues. Trimming cost V 2 bases and J 9 bases, with 8 bases left between them. CDR3 protein: CASSQPPGEQFF. The CDR3 coding sequence is TGCGCCAGCAGCCAACCACCGGGTGAGCAGTTCTTC.

The V call is TRBV2, the J call TRBJ1-6; TRBD1 agrees at 7 bases. The CDR3 length is 16 residues. CDR1 is SNHLY, CDR2 FYNNEI, per germline. V was clipped by 6 bases and J by 5 bases; unmatched bases: 10. CDR3 protein: CASRDAYRGDNSPLHF. DNA for the CDR3: TGTGCCAGCAGGGATGCCTACAGGGGCGATAATTCACCCCTCCACTTT. The full variable domain, its missing parts supplied by reference TRBV2 and TRBJ1-6, is EPEVTQTPSHQVTQMGQEVILRCVPISNHLYFYWYRQILGQKVEFLVSFYNNEISEKSEIFDDQFSVERPDGSNFTLKIRSTKLEDSAMYFCASRDAYRGDNSPLHFGNGTRLTVT.

This clonotype is termed medium-sized. This sequence joins TRBV7-2 and TRBJ2-2; D remains unclear. Germline CDR1 SGHTA, CDR2 FQGNSA. This CDR3 is built from 12 residues. Trimming shortened V by 6 bases and J by 6 bases, and 8 bases separated the two germline ends. CDR3 bases: TGTGCCAGCAGGCATCTCCCCGGGGAGCTGTTTTTT. Translating it yields CASRHLPGELFF.

This clonotype was found many times. This rearrangement joins TRBV5-6 to TRBJ2-7; 10 bases align to TRBD1. This CDR3 comprises 15 residues. Trimming removed 4 bases from V and 2 bases from J; junction bases left unmatched: 6. The V gene's germline CDR1 is SGHDT and CDR2 YYEEEE. CDR3 in DNA: TGTGCCAGCAGCCCCGGGACAGGGGTTACCTACGAGCAGTACTTC. It translates to CASSPGTGVTYEQYF. Looking up the rest from reference TRBV5-6 and TRBJ2-7 gives the full variable domain: DAGVTQSPTHLIKTRGQQVTLRCSPKSGHDTVSWYQQALGQGPQFIFQYYEEEERQRGNFPDRFSGHQFPNYSSELNVNALLLGDSALYLCASSPGTGVTYEQYFGPGTRLTVT.

This clonotype was seen many times. The chain links TRBV5-1 to TRBJ2-1; D is unresolved. Germline values: CDR1 SGHRS, CDR2 YFSETQ. The ends were cut back, 0 bases at V and 15 bases at J, with 22 bases in the middle. The CDR3 has 15 amino acids. For the CDR3, the DNA is TGCGCCAGCAGCTTGGATCTGGCTCTTCTACCCCAGAGGTTCTTC. Amino acids: CASSLDLALLPQRFF.

The table lists this clonotype with many counts. Possible read error: a much larger clone is one base away. The rearrangement joins TRBV19 to TRBJ1-5, with D possibly matching TRBD1 (6 bases). Trimming pared 4 bases from V and 9 bases from J, leaving 10 bases between. CDR1 and CDR2 (germline): LNHDA, SQIVND (reference sequence). CDR3 size: 12 residues. This CDR3 reads CASSSKGGPQHF. The DNA for the CDR3 is TGTGCCAGTAGTAGTAAGGGGGGGCCCCAGCATTTT.

This clonotype has a count of ten or more. V and J are TRBV5-5 and TRBJ1-5, with D possibly TRBD1 on 6 matching bases. This CDR3 is 15 amino acids long. Germline CDR1 and CDR2: SGHKS and YYEKEE (reference sequence). With 5 bases removed from V and 0 bases from J, the gap between germline ends came to 12 bases. The CDR3 DNA reads as TGTGCCAGCAGACCTACAGGGTCTAGCAATCAGCCCCAGCATTTT. This translates into CASRPTGSSNQPQHF.

There are many counts of this clonotype. The V gene is TRBV5-1, the J gene TRBJ1-1; 8 nucleotides match TRBD1. With V trimmed by 0 bases and J by 6 bases, 7 bases remained unmatched. Germline lookup yields CDR1 SGHRS and CDR2 YFSETQ. The CDR3 is made up of 15 amino acids. This CDR3 reads CASSLGDRKGAEAFF. The CDR3 nucleotides are TGCGCCAGCAGCTTGGGGGACAGGAAGGGAGCTGAAGCTTTCTTT.

This clonotype was seen at least ten times. V usage is TRBV28 and J usage is TRBJ2-1; 8 nucleotides agree with TRBD1. The CDR3 totals 15 residues. Germline V gene sequence: CDR1 MDHEN, CDR2 SYDVKM. After removal of 3 bases from V and 5 bases from J, the junction contained 6 bases not matched to a gene. CDR3 sequence (DNA): TGTGCCAGCAGTTTTTACGGGACAGGAAACAATGAGCAGTTCTTC. Translation: CASSFYGTGNNEQFF.

This clonotype has a count of ten or more. The genes are TRBV7-9 and TRBJ1-2, with D unclear. Germline loops: CDR1 SEHNR, CDR2 FQNEAQ (reference sequence). The CDR3 runs 16 residues. The V end lost 5 bases, the J end lost 5 bases, and 21 bases lay between the germline ends. The CDR3 is CASSPRVSARRYGYTF. The CDR3 nucleotides are TGTGCCAGCAGCCCCCGAGTCTCGGCCAGAAGGTATGGCTACACCTTC.

This clonotype is labeled medium-sized. CDR3 nucleotide sequence: TGTGCCAGCAGCCTTACTCTGGGTGGGGGCAATGAGCAGTTCTTC. It translates to CASSLTLGGGNEQFF. This chain connects TRBV7-9 to TRBJ2-1, with D perhaps TRBD1 or TRBD2 (5 bases each). This CDR3 comprises 15 residues. Trimming removed 5 bases from V and 6 bases from J, with 17 bases in between. Germline V lookup: CDR1 SEHNR, CDR2 FQNEAQ (reference sequence).

This clonotype was seen repeatedly, ten times or more. J is TRBJ2-4 and V is TRBV6-2 or TRBV6-3; no firm D call. From germline, CDR1 is MNHEY and CDR2 SVGEGT. The CDR3 is made up of 13 amino acids. With 6 bases removed from V and 2 bases from J, the gap between germline ends came to 8 bases. This chain's CDR3 is CASRPRTKNIQYF. CDR3 DNA sequence: TGTGCCAGCAGGCCTAGAACCAAAAACATTCAGTACTTC.

This clonotype was seen ten or more times. J is TRBJ2-3 and V is TRBV12-3 or TRBV12-4, with TRBD2 matching over 9 bases. Losses at the gene ends were 5 bases for V and 2 bases for J; bases not matched to a gene: 5. The CDR3 has 15 amino acids. This chain's CDR3 is CASSPGLAVTDTQYF. CDR3 nucleotide sequence: TGTGCCAGCAGTCCGGGACTAGCCGTCACAGATACGCAGTATTTT.

This clonotype has a count of ten or more. The chain uses TRBV5-4 and TRBJ2-4; maybe TRBD1 (5 bases). The CDR3 runs 12 residues. Germline lookup yields CDR1 SGHNT and CDR2 YYREEE (reference sequence). V was cut by 4 bases and J by 8 bases, with 10 bases left in between. The CDR3 region is CASSRGTDIQYF. CDR3 DNA: TGTGCCAGCAGCAGGGGTACCGACATTCAGTACTTC. The full variable domain, completed using reference TRBV5-4 and TRBJ2-4, is ETGVTQSPTHLIKTRGQQVTLRCSSQSGHNTVSWYQQALGQGPQFIFQYYREEENGRGNFPPRFSGLQFPNYSSELNVNALELDDSALYLCASSRGTDIQYFGAGTRLSVL.

This clonotype occurred many times. The J gene is TRBJ2-2, the V gene TRBV20-1, with D possibly being TRBD1 (6 bases). This CDR3 comprises 14 residues. Trimming took off 6 bases at V and 4 bases at J, with 15 bases between the two ends. The V gene's germline CDR1 is DFQATT and CDR2 SNEGSKA (reference sequence). CDR3 DNA: TGCAGTGCCAGCACAGGGTACAGCACCGGGGAGCTGTTTTTT. This encodes CSASTGYSTGELFF.